These 25 T cell receptor beta chains were all obtained from the same sample, sequenced in a study of blood T cell repertoires in COVID-19. The repertoire was sequenced with immunoSEQ multiplex PCR; TCRdb's copy has only in-frame clones and lacks some. The table has about 190,000 clones, 88% seen once. The sample comprised peripheral blood. These receptors all come from a human donor in a cohort sampled during active COVID-19.

The J gene is TRBJ1-2, the V gene TRBV24-1; 9 bases are a match to TRBD1. Germline values: CDR1 KGHDR, CDR2 SFDVKD. J lost 5 bases, V lost 4 bases, and 4 bases had no gene match. The CDR3 contains 14 residues. The CDR3 protein is CATSDQDRGYGYTF. The CDR3 bases are TGTGCCACCAGTGACCAGGACAGGGGTTATGGCTACACCTTC.

This clone was recorded only once. The chain carries TRBV3-1 (or the pseudogene TRBV3-2) and TRBJ2-3; D not certain. Germline V gene lookup returns CDR1 LGHDT and CDR2 YNNKEL (reference sequence). Trimming pared 3 bases from V and 2 bases from J, leaving 6 bases between. The CDR3 is 13 residues long. The CDR3 region has the DNA TGTGCCAGCAGCCACAATCCCACAGATACGCAGTATTTT. Its protein is CASSHNPTDTQYF.

The chain carries TRBV15 and TRBJ1-4; D remains ambiguous. Trimming stripped 2 bases from V and 4 bases from J, with 14 bases between. CDR3 length: 16 residues. Germline CDR1 and CDR2: LNHNV and YYDKDF (reference sequence). The CDR3 sequence is CATSRSLRWFNEKLFF. The CDR3 bases are TGTGCCACCAGCAGATCCCTAAGATGGTTTAATGAAAAACTGTTTTTT.

The rearrangement links TRBV7-9 to TRBJ2-2, with TRBD1 identical over 9 bases. The germline gives CDR1 SEHNR, CDR2 FQNEAQ (reference sequence). The V segment lost 4 bases and the J segment 1 base; nucleotides outside the gene matches: 1. The CDR3 runs 15 residues. The chain's CDR3 is CASSWDRENTGELFF. Here the CDR3 DNA reads TGTGCCAGCAGCTGGGACAGGGAGAACACCGGGGAGCTGTTTTTT.

The rearrangement uses TRBV2 and TRBJ1-4; no clear D gene. The CDR3 has 12 residues. V was cut by 6 bases and J by 6 bases, with 8 bases left in between. Per the germline V gene, CDR1 is SNHLY and CDR2 is FYNNEI. For the CDR3, the DNA is TGTGCCAGCAGATGGCAGGATGAAAAACTGTTTTTT. Protein product: CASRWQDEKLFF.

This clone came up a few times. The chain employs TRBV3-1 (or the pseudogene TRBV3-2) and TRBJ2-1; tentatively, D is TRBD2 (7 bases). The CDR3 has 14 amino acids. Trimming stripped 4 bases from V and 10 bases from J, with 17 bases between. CDR1 and CDR2 from the germline V gene are LGHDT and YNNKEL (reference sequence). Here the CDR3 DNA reads TGTGCCAGCAGCCCCCGGGGGGCCACGGAGGAGCAGTTCTTC. This encodes CASSPRGATEEQFF.

This chain joins TRBV5-6 and TRBJ2-4, with D possibly being TRBD1 (5 bases). The germline V gene encodes CDR1 SGHDT and CDR2 YYEEEE. This CDR3 spans 16 amino acids. The V end lost 5 bases, the J end lost 0 bases, and 15 bases lay between the germline ends. CDR3 loop: CASRHARDLAKNIQYF. CDR3 bases: TGTGCCAGCAGACACGCCAGGGATTTAGCCAAAAACATTCAGTACTTC.

The rearrangement links TRBV29-1 to TRBJ2-5; D is perhaps TRBD2 (5 bases). V lost 4 bases, J lost 5 bases, and 11 bases lay in between. The CDR3 runs 12 residues. CDR1 and CDR2 (germline): SQVTM, ANQGSEA. CDR3 amino acids: CSVGRRGETQYF. The CDR3 region has the DNA TGCAGCGTTGGCCGCCGAGGGGAGACCCAGTACTTC. Full variable domain (missing parts from reference TRBV29-1 and TRBJ2-5): SAVISQKPSRDICQRGTSLTIQCQVDSQVTMMFWYRQQPGQSLTLIATANQGSEATYESGFVIDKFPISRPNLTFSTLTVSNMSPEDSSIYLCSVGRRGETQYFGPGTRLLVL.

V gene TRBV18 combines with J gene TRBJ2-3, with a tentative D call TRBD2 (5 bases). CDR1 and CDR2 from the germline V gene are KGHSH and LQKENI. Trimming removed 8 bases at V and 1 base at J, with 13 bases between. The CDR3 covers 14 residues. This CDR3 is CASEGSTRTDTQYF. The CDR3 DNA sequence: TGTGCCAGCGAGGGTAGCACACGCACAGATACGCAGTATTTT.

J is TRBJ1-6 and V is TRBV3-1 (or the pseudogene TRBV3-2); D unclear. Trimming left V 0 bases short and J 9 bases short, with 18 bases between. The CDR3 runs to 17 residues. Looked up from germline, CDR1 is LGHDT and CDR2 is YNNKEL (reference sequence). CDR3 in amino acids: CASSQEPGLVDSSPLHF. The DNA for the CDR3 is TGTGCCAGCAGCCAAGAGCCCGGTCTCGTCGATAGTTCACCCCTCCACTTT.

V and J are TRBV5-8 and TRBJ1-6; possibly TRBD1 for D (5 bases). Germline CDR1 and CDR2: SGHTS and YDEGEE. The CDR3 is 14 amino acids. Trimming removed 1 base from V and 6 bases from J, with 8 bases in between. Written as DNA, the CDR3 is TGTGCCAGCAGCTTGCGGACACTTAATTCACCCCTCCACTTT. Translation: CASSLRTLNSPLHF.

V gene TRBV18 combines with J gene TRBJ2-1; TRBD2 is a possible D gene (6 bases). With 3 bases removed from V and 7 bases from J, the gap between germline ends came to 10 bases. The CDR3 runs 13 residues. CDR1 is KGHSH and CDR2 is LQKENI in the germline V gene. The CDR3 here is CASSPTGGNEQFF. CDR3 nucleotides: TGTGCCAGCTCACCTACAGGAGGGAATGAGCAGTTCTTC.

The chain couples TRBV6-6 to TRBJ1-1; 7 positions agree with TRBD1. Germline V gene lookup returns CDR1 MNHNY and CDR2 SVGAGI (reference sequence). V gave up 5 bases and J gave up 4 bases; unmatched junction bases: 7. The CDR3 has 14 amino acids. CDR3 nucleotide sequence: TGTGCCAGCAGTAGACTACAGGGGATCACTGAAGCTTTCTTT. Residues: CASSRLQGITEAFF.

The rearrangement links TRBV6-1 to TRBJ1-2, with D possibly TRBD1 on 5 matching bases. V lost 2 bases, J lost 4 bases, and 5 bases lay in between. The V gene's germline CDR1 is MNHNS and CDR2 SASEGT. The CDR3 spans 12 residues. In DNA, the CDR3 is TGTGCCAGCAGTGAAAGGGGCTATGGCTACACCTTC. This codes for CASSERGYGYTF.

V gene TRBV2 combines with J gene TRBJ1-4; 9 nucleotides align to TRBD1. Per germline, CDR1 SNHLY and CDR2 FYNNEI. The CDR3 runs to 15 residues. V was pared by 6 bases and J by 5 bases, with 7 bases of the junction left unmatched. CDR3 nucleotide sequence: TGTGCCAGCAGAATTACCGGGACAGGGAATGAAAAACTGTTTTTT. It encodes CASRITGTGNEKLFF.

The chain uses TRBV30 and TRBJ1-2; no clear D. The CDR3 runs to 13 residues. Germline CDR1 GTSNPN, CDR2 SVGIG (reference sequence). Deletions cut 2 bases from V and 0 bases from J, with 7 bases between. In DNA, the CDR3 is TGTGCCTGGAGTAAAACGGCTAACTATGGCTACACCTTC. It is translated as CAWSKTANYGYTF.

The V and J genes are TRBV6-4 and TRBJ2-2, with TRBD2 as a possible D gene (5 bases). The CDR3 length is 15 residues. CDR1 is MRHNA, CDR2 SNTAGT, per germline. Trimming pared 5 bases from V and 4 bases from J, leaving 14 bases between. CDR3 sequence reads: CASSPGPAGTGELFF. The CDR3 bases are TGTGCCAGCAGTCCCGGTCCCGCGGGCACCGGGGAGCTGTTTTTT.

The gene calls are TRBV19 and TRBJ2-3, with 8 bases identical to TRBD2. The germline V gene has CDR1 LNHDA and CDR2 SQIVND (reference sequence). V was clipped by 2 bases and J by 4 bases; unmatched bases: 8. The CDR3 spans 16 residues. CDR3 sequence (DNA): TGTGCCAGTAGTATACCAGCGGGAGCCCGAGCAGATACGCAGTATTTT. It specifies CASSIPAGARADTQYF.

The chain is built from TRBV19 and TRBJ2-1; a weak D match, TRBD2 (5 bases). Trimming pared 4 bases from V and 6 bases from J, leaving 10 bases between. The CDR3 runs to 13 residues. Germline V gene sequence: CDR1 LNHDA, CDR2 SQIVND (reference sequence). CDR3 sequence: CASSNRETNEQFF. CDR3 coding DNA: TGTGCCAGTAGTAACCGGGAAACCAATGAGCAGTTCTTC.

The V and J genes are TRBV10-3 and TRBJ1-2, with D perhaps matching TRBD1 (6 bases). Per germline, CDR1 ENHRY and CDR2 SYGVKD. The CDR3 sequence is 12 residues long. The V end lost 6 bases, the J end lost 8 bases, and 13 bases lay between the germline ends. CDR3 sequence (DNA): TGTGCCATCAGCCCCGGGACACAAGGCTACACCTTC. As protein: CAISPGTQGYTF.

This chain uses TRBV19 with TRBJ1-5, with a tentative D call TRBD1 (6 bases). CDR1 is LNHDA, CDR2 SQIVND, per germline (reference sequence). V gave up 3 bases and J gave up 4 bases, with 16 bases separating them. The CDR3 runs 16 residues. As DNA, the CDR3 is TGTGCCAGTAGTATGGGGAATGGGGGGGCAAATCAGCCCCAGCATTTT. It specifies CASSMGNGGANQPQHF. The full variable domain, its missing parts supplied by reference TRBV19 and TRBJ1-5, is DGGITQSPKYLFRKEGQNVTLSCEQNLNHDAMYWYRQDPGQGLRLIYYSQIVNDFQKGDIAEGYSVSREKKESFPLTVTSAQKNPTAFYLCASSMGNGGANQPQHFGDGTRLSIL.

This chain connects TRBV10-3 to TRBJ2-7; possible D gene TRBD1, 7 bases. The germline CDR1 and CDR2 sequences are ENHRY and SYGVKD. The CDR3 totals 13 residues. V was trimmed by 11 bases and J by 3 bases, leaving 17 bases between them. CDR3 nucleotide sequence: TGTGCCGTTCAGGGGGGCCATAACTACGAGCAGTACTTC. Its protein product is CAVQGGHNYEQYF.

The chain is built from TRBV30 and TRBJ1-2; D may be TRBD1 (5 bases). The CDR3 sequence is 13 residues long. Trimming took 4 bases from V and 4 from J, leaving 13 bases between them. Germline CDR1 is GTSNPN and CDR2 is SVGIG (reference sequence). DNA for the CDR3: TGTGCCTGGACCGTCGGGGGGGGCTATGGCTACACCTTC. It encodes CAWTVGGGYGYTF.

This clone was observed a single time. This sequence joins TRBV6-2 or TRBV6-3 and TRBJ2-1, with D possibly TRBD2 on 5 matching bases. Germline V gene lookup returns CDR1 MNHEY and CDR2 SVGEGT. Trimming cost V 5 bases and J 6 bases, with 17 bases left between them. The CDR3 consists of 15 residues. CDR3 bases: TGTGCCAGCAGTATCGAGGCACTCCGGGGCAATGAGCAGTTCTTC. This translates into CASSIEALRGNEQFF.

The J gene is TRBJ2-3, the V gene TRBV24-1, with 9 positions matching TRBD2. CDR3 length equals 16 residues. The ends lost 0 bases at V and 3 bases at J; junction bases unmatched: 3. Germline CDR1 KGHDR, CDR2 SFDVKD. CDR3 loop: CATSDLGGRETDTQYF. DNA for the CDR3: TGTGCCACCAGTGATTTGGGCGGGAGGGAGACAGATACGCAGTATTTT.